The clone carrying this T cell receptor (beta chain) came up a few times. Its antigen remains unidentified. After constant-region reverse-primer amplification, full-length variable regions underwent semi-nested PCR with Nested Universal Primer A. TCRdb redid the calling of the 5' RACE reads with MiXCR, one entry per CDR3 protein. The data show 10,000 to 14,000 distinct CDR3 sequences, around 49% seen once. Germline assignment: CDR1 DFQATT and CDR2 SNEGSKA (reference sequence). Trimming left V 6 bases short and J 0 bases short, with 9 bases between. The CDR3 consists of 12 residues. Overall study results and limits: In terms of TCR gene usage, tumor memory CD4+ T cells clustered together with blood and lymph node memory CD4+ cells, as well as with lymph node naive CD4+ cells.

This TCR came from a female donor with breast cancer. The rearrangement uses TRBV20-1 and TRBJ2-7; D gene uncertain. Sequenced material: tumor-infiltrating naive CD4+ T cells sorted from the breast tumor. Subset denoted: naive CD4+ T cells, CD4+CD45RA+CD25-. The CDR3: CSAWPSSYEQYF. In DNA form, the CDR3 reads TGCAGTGCGTGGCCCTCCTCCTACGAGCAGTACTTC.